Below, 17 T cell receptor beta chains from the same sample are listed, as sequenced in a study of T cells after somatic rescue of genetic block. The assay was immunoSEQ multiplex PCR, and TCRdb's table has in-frame clones only and misses some. The table has about 88,000 clones, approximately 90% seen once. Sequenced: peripheral blood mononuclear cells (PBMCs). The source is a woman between 18 and 29 years old.

The V and J genes are TRBV11-2 and TRBJ2-7, with TRBD1 as a possible D gene (6 bases). The CDR3 extends over 14 amino acids. V gave up 0 bases and J gave up 7 bases, with 13 bases separating them. The germline V gene encodes CDR1 SGHAT and CDR2 FQNNGV. CDR3 nucleotide sequence: TGTGCCAGCAGCTTAGACAGGGGATTATGGGAGCAGTACTTC. Residues: CASSLDRGLWEQYF.

J is TRBJ2-2 and V is TRBV7-9, with D uncertain. The germline V and J ends were trimmed by 3 bases and 3 bases, with 8 bases remaining between them. The CDR3 consists of 14 residues. Germline values: CDR1 SEHNR, CDR2 FQNEAQ (reference sequence). The CDR3 sequence is CASSLAGDTGELFF. The DNA of the CDR3 is TGTGCCAGCAGCTTGGCTGGGGACACCGGGGAGCTGTTTTTT.

The chain has TRBV4-3 and TRBJ2-6, with D possibly being TRBD2 (5 bases). The CDR3 covers 16 residues. Trimming removed 4 bases from V and 1 base from J, with 11 bases in between. The germline CDR1 and CDR2 sequences are LGHNA and YSLEER. In DNA form, the CDR3 reads TGCGCCAGCAGCCTCAGCGGAAATTCTGGGGCCAACGTCCTGACTTTC. It codes for CASSLSGNSGANVLTF.

This clone appeared once. V gene TRBV30 combines with J gene TRBJ2-7; 9 bases fit TRBD2. The CDR3 extends over 15 amino acids. In germline, CDR1 is GTSNPN, CDR2 SVGIG (reference sequence). V shed 4 bases and J 4 bases; nucleotides not matched to a gene: 11. CDR3 nucleotide sequence: TGTGCCTGGATTGGCCCTGTAGCGGGAGATTACGAGCAGTACTTC. It translates to CAWIGPVAGDYEQYF.

This rearrangement joins TRBV7-8 to TRBJ2-3, with D unresolved. The V end lost 1 base, the J end lost 4 bases, and 9 bases lay between the germline ends. The germline gives CDR1 SGHVS, CDR2 FQNEAQ. The CDR3 is made up of 14 amino acids. CDR3 sequence (DNA): TGTGCCAGCAGCTTAGTGGGGTGGGCAGATACGCAGTATTTT. Translating gives CASSLVGWADTQYF.

CDR3 DNA sequence: TGTGCCACCTTTTCCCGGACGGGAGCAACTAATGAAAAACTGTTTTTT. Translating gives CATFSRTGATNEKLFF. The chain links TRBV28 to TRBJ1-4; D remains unclear. This CDR3 spans 16 amino acids. Per germline, CDR1 MDHEN and CDR2 SYDVKM. The germline V and J ends were trimmed by 10 bases and 0 bases, with 18 bases remaining between them.

This clone has a single count. The chain has TRBV20-1 and TRBJ1-2, with D hard to call. Germline V gene lookup returns CDR1 DFQATT and CDR2 SNEGSKA (reference sequence). This CDR3 region has 11 residues. V lost 1 base, J lost 6 bases, and 6 bases lay in between. The CDR3 is CSARGGNGYTF. As DNA, the CDR3 is TGCAGTGCTAGAGGGGGAAATGGCTACACCTTC.

This clone has a single count. The chain combines TRBV27 with TRBJ2-7, with TRBD2 matching 16 bases. V shed 5 bases, J shed 4 bases, and the junction held 8 bases outside the gene matches. Per the germline V gene, CDR1 is MNHEY and CDR2 is SMNVEV (reference sequence). The CDR3 loop spans 17 amino acids. For the CDR3, the DNA is TGTGCCAGCAGTCTGCAACCGGGACTAGCGGGAGGGTACGAGCAGTACTTC. Protein product: CASSLQPGLAGGYEQYF.

This chain uses TRBV5-4 with TRBJ1-2; TRBD1 matches 7 bases. The trim removed 4 bases at V and 0 bases at J, leaving 9 bases unmatched. CDR1 is SGHNT, CDR2 YYREEE, per germline (reference sequence). The CDR3 runs 16 residues. The CDR3 is CASSPPGTESNYGYTF. As DNA, the CDR3 is TGTGCCAGCAGCCCCCCCGGGACAGAGTCTAACTATGGCTACACCTTC.

The V gene is TRBV11-3, the J gene TRBJ2-1, with 11 bases matching TRBD2. The J segment lost 4 bases and the V segment lost 1 base, leaving 0 bases of the junction unmatched. This CDR3 region has 15 residues. CDR1 and CDR2 from the germline V gene are SGHNT and YENEEA. CDR3 coding DNA: TGTGCCAGCAGCTTAGGACTAGCGGGATACAATGAGCAGTTCTTC. The encoded protein is CASSLGLAGYNEQFF.

The chain recombines TRBV10-3 with TRBJ1-1; D is unresolved. CDR1 is ENHRY and CDR2 is SYGVKD in the germline V gene. This CDR3 is built from 14 residues. Deletions cut 8 bases from V and 0 bases from J, with 13 bases between. Here the CDR3 reads CAIGGAFMNTEAFF. CDR3 sequence (DNA): TGTGCCATCGGTGGAGCCTTTATGAACACTGAAGCTTTCTTT.

The V and J genes are TRBV15 and TRBJ2-2, with TRBD2 matching 8 bases. CDR3 length: 15 amino acids. Germline V gives CDR1 LNHNV, CDR2 YYDKDF (reference sequence). J gave up 7 bases and V 5 bases, and 9 bases lay outside the gene matches. The CDR3 is CATSRRAGVVGELFF. In DNA, the CDR3 is TGTGCCACCAGCCGGCGAGCGGGAGTTGTCGGGGAGCTGTTTTTT.

The chain carries TRBV9 and TRBJ1-2; 9 positions agree with TRBD1. V lost 3 bases to trimming and J lost 7 bases; unmatched junction nucleotides: 7. CDR1 is SGDLS and CDR2 is YYNGEE in the germline V gene. The CDR3 length is 14 residues. CDR3 nucleotides: TGTGCCAGCAGCGCCGGGACAGGGCCTGCTGGCTACACCTTC. This gives the protein CASSAGTGPAGYTF.

The rearrangement uses TRBV27 and TRBJ1-1; TRBD1 agrees at 7 bases. The V gene end was trimmed by 3 bases and the J gene end by 6 bases; junction bases not matched to a gene: 4. This CDR3 is built from 13 residues. CDR1 MNHEY and CDR2 SMNVEV come from the germline V gene (reference sequence). CDR3 in amino acids: CASSFGGGPEAFF. The CDR3 coding sequence is TGTGCCAGCAGTTTCGGAGGGGGCCCTGAAGCTTTCTTT.

This chain links TRBV28 with TRBJ1-2, with a weak D call TRBD1 (6 bases). Trimming shortened V by 5 bases and J by 5 bases, and 15 bases separated the two germline ends. Germline V gene data show CDR1 as MDHEN and CDR2 as SYDVKM. This CDR3 spans 14 amino acids. The CDR3: CASSPRQEGYGYTF. CDR3 nucleotides: TGTGCCAGCAGTCCCCGACAGGAGGGATATGGCTACACCTTC.

The chain recombines TRBV2 with TRBJ2-3, with 9 nucleotides matching TRBD2. The germline V gene has CDR1 SNHLY and CDR2 FYNNEI. There are 15 residues in the CDR3. V trimming: 10 bases; J trimming: 3 bases; junction bases outside the gene matches: 11. The CDR3: CATSPGTSSTDTQYF. In DNA form, the CDR3 reads TGTGCCACCTCCCCCGGGACTAGCAGTACAGATACGCAGTATTTT.

The V call is TRBV27, the J call TRBJ2-7; D ambiguous. With 3 bases removed from V and 1 base from J, the gap between germline ends came to 13 bases. This CDR3 spans 15 amino acids. In germline, CDR1 is MNHEY, CDR2 SMNVEV (reference sequence). The DNA for the CDR3 is TGTGCCAGCAGTTTTGGATGGACGCAGTCCTACGAGCAGTACTTC. Translated, it gives CASSFGWTQSYEQYF.